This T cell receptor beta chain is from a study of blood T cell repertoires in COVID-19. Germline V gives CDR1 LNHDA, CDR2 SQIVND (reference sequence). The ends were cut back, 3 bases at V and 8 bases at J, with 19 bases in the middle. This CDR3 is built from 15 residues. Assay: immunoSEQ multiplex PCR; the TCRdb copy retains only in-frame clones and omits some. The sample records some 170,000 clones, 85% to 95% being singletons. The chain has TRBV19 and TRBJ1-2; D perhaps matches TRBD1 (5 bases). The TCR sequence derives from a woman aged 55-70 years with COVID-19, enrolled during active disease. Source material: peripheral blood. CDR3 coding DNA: TGTGCCAGTAGTATGGGGGGGGACGGGGTTGGCGGCTACACCTTC. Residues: CASSMGGDGVGGYTF.